This T cell receptor (beta chain) is drawn from a study of T cell responses to AZD1222 COVID-19 vaccine. In the study overall: The analysis combined second doses at about 4 or about 12 weeks.

The length of the CDR3 is 13 residues. In germline, CDR1 is SQVTM, CDR2 ANQGSEA. V lost 1 base and J 0 bases, leaving 6 bases between the germline ends. Whole-study results and caveats: Without day 14 samples, only post-peak T cell repertoires were studied. Baseline testing showed seropositivity in only a handful of AZD1222 recipients.

Assay used: immunoSEQ multiplex PCR; TCRdb lists only in-frame clones, some missing. Here the sample spans about 200,000 clones, approximately 86% being singletons. This clone was found once. Its antigen is unidentified. The gene calls are TRBV29-1 and TRBJ1-1; D unclear. This sequence originates from an adult in good health. The specimen comprised peripheral blood, sampled on day 0 of AZD1222 vaccination. The CDR3 DNA reads as TGCAGCGTTGAAGGACGGCTGAACACTGAAGCTTTCTTT. Its protein is CSVEGRLNTEAFF.